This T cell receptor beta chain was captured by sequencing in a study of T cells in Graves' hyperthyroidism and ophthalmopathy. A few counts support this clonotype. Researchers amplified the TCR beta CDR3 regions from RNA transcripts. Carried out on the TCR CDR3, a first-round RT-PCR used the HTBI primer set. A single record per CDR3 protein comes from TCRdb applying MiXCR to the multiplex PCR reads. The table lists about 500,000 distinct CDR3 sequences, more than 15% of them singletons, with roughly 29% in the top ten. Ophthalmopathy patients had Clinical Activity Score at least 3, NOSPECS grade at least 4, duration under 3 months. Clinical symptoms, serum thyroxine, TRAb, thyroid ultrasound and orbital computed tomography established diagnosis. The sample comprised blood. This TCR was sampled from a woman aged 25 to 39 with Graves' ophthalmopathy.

CDR3 coding DNA: TGCGCCAGCAGTGAGCAGACATCCTACGAGCAGTACTTC. It yields the protein CASSEQTSYEQYF. V and J are TRBV10-2 and TRBJ2-7; no reliable D call. The CDR3 totals 13 residues. CDR1 and CDR2 (germline): WSHSY, SAAADI. Between the trimmed V and J ends, which lost 2 bases and 1 base, there was a span of 6 bases.